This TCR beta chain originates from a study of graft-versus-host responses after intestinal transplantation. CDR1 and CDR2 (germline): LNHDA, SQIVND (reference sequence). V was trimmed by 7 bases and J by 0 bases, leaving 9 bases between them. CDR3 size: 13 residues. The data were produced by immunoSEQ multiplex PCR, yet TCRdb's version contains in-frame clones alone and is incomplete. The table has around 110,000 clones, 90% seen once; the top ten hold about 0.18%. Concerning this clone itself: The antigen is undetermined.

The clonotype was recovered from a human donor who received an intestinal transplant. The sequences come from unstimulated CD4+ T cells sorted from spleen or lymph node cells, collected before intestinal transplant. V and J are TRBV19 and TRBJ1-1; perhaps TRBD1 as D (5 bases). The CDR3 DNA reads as TGTGCCAGTATAGGGGTCCTGAACACTGAAGCTTTCTTT. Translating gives CASIGVLNTEAFF.